This entry lists 6 T cell receptor beta chains sequenced from one sample in a study of shared clonotypes between healthy human individuals. Naive CD8 cells comprised CD45RO-negative, CCR7-positively selected cells, excluding terminally differentiated effector memory CD45RA+ cells. Libraries were prepared by immunoSEQ multiplex PCR; TCRdb keeps only in-frame clonotypes and omits some of them. Here the sample spans a few million clones, about 93% being singletons. Input material: naive CD8+ T cells from PBMCs. Receptors originate from a man aged 18 to 35 in good health. Some clones in this sample may be carry-over from other donors' samples.

This clone came up once. The rearrangement uses TRBV28 and TRBJ1-2, with TRBD1 identical over 9 bases. The V segment lost 2 bases and the J segment 4 bases; nucleotides outside the gene matches: 8. Germline CDR1 is MDHEN and CDR2 is SYDVKM. The CDR3 has 16 residues. CDR3 sequence: CASSLRTGVLGYGYTF. CDR3 in DNA: TGTGCCAGCAGTTTAAGGACAGGGGTATTGGGCTATGGCTACACCTTC.

This chain uses TRBV4-3 with TRBJ2-1, with TRBD2 matching over 7 bases. V was pared by 0 bases and J by 1 base, with 9 bases of the junction left unmatched. The CDR3 runs 18 residues. Germline V gives CDR1 LGHNA, CDR2 YSLEER. DNA for the CDR3: TGCGCCAGCAGCCAAGATCATATGCTAGCGGATTCCTACAATGAGCAGTTCTTC. Translated, it gives CASSQDHMLADSYNEQFF.

This clone has just one count. The V call is TRBV6-1, the J call TRBJ2-7; 10 nucleotides agree with TRBD1. Per germline, CDR1 MNHNS and CDR2 SASEGT. The CDR3 totals 15 residues. With 8 bases clipped from V and 2 bases from J, the junction kept 9 bases outside the gene matches. The CDR3 DNA sequence: TGTGCCAGCGGTGCATGGACAGGGGGTCCCTACGAGCAGTACTTC. Amino acid sequence: CASGAWTGGPYEQYF.

The CDR3: CASSELLPSYNEQFF. CDR3 sequence (DNA): TGTGCCAGCAGTGAATTGTTGCCATCCTACAATGAGCAGTTCTTC. The chain uses TRBV25-1 and TRBJ2-1; no clear D gene. Germline-derived CDR1 and CDR2 are MGHDK and SYGVNS. The germline V and J ends were trimmed by 1 base and 1 base, with 8 bases remaining between them. The CDR3 extends over 15 amino acids.

The chain employs TRBV5-1 and TRBJ2-5; D call uncertain. This CDR3 comprises 13 residues. CDR1 and CDR2 from the germline V gene are SGHRS and YFSETQ. Trimming shortened V by 3 bases and J by 1 base, and 7 bases separated the two germline ends. The DNA for the CDR3 is TGCGCCAGCAGCTCCCCCCCCCAAGAGACCCAGTACTTC. This gives the protein CASSSPPQETQYF.

With respect to this clone: At the DNA level, this CDR3 is encoded by other sequences in the same sample as well. V gene TRBV7-9 combines with J gene TRBJ1-5; D perhaps matches TRBD1 (5 bases). This CDR3 has 13 residues. V gave up 1 base and J gave up 4 bases, with 5 bases separating them. Per the germline V gene, CDR1 is SEHNR and CDR2 is FQNEAQ (reference sequence). The DNA for the CDR3 is TGTGCCAGCAGCTTAGGACAGAATCAGCCCCAGCATTTT. The encoded protein is CASSLGQNQPQHF.